Listed below are T cell receptor beta chains from one sample, sequenced in a study of blood T cell repertoires in COVID-19. The assay was immunoSEQ multiplex PCR, and TCRdb's table has in-frame clones only and misses some. The repertoire consists of fewer than 200,000 clones, with 85% to 90% occurring once and the leading ten covering less than 25%. The specimen sequenced was peripheral blood. These receptors were obtained from a man between 65 and 79 years old with active or convalescent COVID-19. CDR3s include the opening cysteine and the closing phenylalanine or tryptophan. D genes are given only for firm matches. Clone size is not always given. Where it is, it says once, few, many or a class for expanded clones.

V,size,J,D,CDR3,DNA
TRBV11-2,-,TRBJ2-3,-,CASSLSGADTQYF,TGTGCCAGCAGCTTATCAGGGGCAGATACGCAGTATTTT
TRBV4-3,-,TRBJ2-6,TRBD1,CASSQGTGGTGANVLTF,TGCGCCAGCAGCCAAGGGACAGGGGGCACTGGGGCCAACGTCCTGACTTTC
TRBV5-1,-,TRBJ2-2,TRBD1,CASSSGTGASTGELFF,TGCGCCAGCAGCTCCGGGACAGGGGCTTCGACCGGGGAGCTGTTTTTT
TRBV7-2,-,TRBJ2-1,TRBD1,CASSPGGLSNNEQFF,TGTGCCAGCAGCCCAGGGGGATTATCTAACAATGAGCAGTTCTTC
TRBV21-1,-,TRBJ2-5,-,CASSNQGPLLPRWTQYF,TGTGCCAGCAGCAACCAGGGTCCGTTACTACCAAGATGGACCCAGTACTTC
TRBV7-2,-,TRBJ1-1,-,CASSLNRGNTEAFF,TGTGCCAGCAGCTTAAATCGGGGAAACACTGAAGCTTTCTTT
TRBV6-2/TRBV6-3,-,TRBJ1-5,-,CASSYSMTVNQPQHF,TGTGCCAGCAGTTACTCGATGACAGTCAATCAGCCCCAGCATTTT
TRBV6-5,-,TRBJ2-5,-,CASSPDQETQYF,TGTGCCAGCAGTCCAGACCAAGAGACCCAGTACTTC
TRBV5-1,-,TRBJ2-2,-,CASSGVGPLNTGELFF,TGCGCCAGCAGCGGTGTGGGGCCCTTGAACACCGGGGAGCTGTTTTTT
TRBV6-5,-,TRBJ2-7,-,CASRVLGYEQYF,TGTGCCAGCAGGGTTCTAGGCTACGAGCAGTACTTC
TRBV7-9,-,TRBJ1-1,-,CASSLAQGVTEAFF,TGTGCCAGCAGCTTAGCTCAGGGTGTCACTGAAGCTTTCTTT
TRBV15,-,TRBJ1-6,-,CATSRGRTGLRGVGNSPLHF,TGTGCCACCAGCAGAGGCCGGACTGGACTTCGTGGTGTTGGTAATTCACCCCTCCACTTT
TRBV6-5,-,TRBJ2-1,-,CASISYNEQFF,TGTGCCAGCATCTCTTACAATGAGCAGTTCTTC
TRBV12-5,-,TRBJ1-1,-,CASGFVRGTEAFF,TGTGCTAGTGGTTTTGTCAGGGGCACTGAAGCTTTCTTT
TRBV7-2,-,TRBJ1-4,-,CASSMDIDGEKLFF,TGTGCCAGCAGCATGGACATCGACGGGGAAAAACTGTTTTTT
TRBV15,-,TRBJ2-1,TRBD1,CATSRTGTARNEQFF,TGTGCCACCAGCCGAACCGGGACAGCCCGCAATGAGCAGTTCTTC
TRBV18,once,TRBJ1-1,-,CASSRGNSGTEAFF,TGTGCCAGCTCGCGGGGTAATTCAGGGACTGAAGCTTTCTTT
TRBV6-5,-,TRBJ2-3,-,CASSGRGTDTQYF,TGTGCCAGCTCGGGCAGGGGAACAGATACGCAGTATTTT
TRBV30,few,TRBJ1-1,-,CAWRAGSRVMNTEAFF,TGTGCCTGGAGGGCGGGATCGAGAGTAATGAACACTGAAGCTTTCTTT
TRBV6-1,-,TRBJ2-7,-,CASSESLTDPYEQYF,TGTGCCAGCAGTGAAAGTTTAACAGATCCGTACGAGCAGTACTTC
TRBV9,once,TRBJ1-2,-,CASSAWTVGKRYTF,TGTGCCAGCAGCGCCTGGACAGTTGGAAAACGCTACACCTTC
TRBV14,-,TRBJ2-4,TRBD2,CASSPGGGLAKNIQYF,TGTGCCAGCAGCCCTGGCGGGGGGTTAGCCAAAAACATTCAGTACTTC
TRBV15,-,TRBJ2-7,-,CATSSSYRPQDYEQYF,TGTGCCACCTCCTCTTCCTATCGGCCGCAGGACTACGAGCAGTACTTC
TRBV3-1/TRBV3-2,-,TRBJ2-7,-,CASSTYRVPYEQYF,TGTGCCAGCAGCACCTACAGGGTACCCTACGAGCAGTACTTC
TRBV27,-,TRBJ1-4,-,CASSHGGEKLFF,TGTGCCAGCAGCCATGGAGGGGAAAAACTGTTTTTT
TRBV5-1,few,TRBJ2-5,TRBD2,CASSLSLAGGGETQYF,TGCGCCAGCAGCTTGAGCTTAGCGGGGGGCGGAGAGACCCAGTACTTC
TRBV11-3,-,TRBJ2-5,-,CTSSLGGYQETQYF,TGTACCAGCAGCTTGGGGGGTTACCAAGAGACCCAGTACTTC
TRBV28,once,TRBJ1-2,-,CASSVPAYVGLSF,TGTGCCAGCAGTGTCCCCGCCTACGTTGGTCTGTCCTTC
TRBV2,-,TRBJ1-5,-,CASSPAVQPQHF,TGTGCCAGCTCCCCGGCGGTCCAGCCCCAGCATTTT